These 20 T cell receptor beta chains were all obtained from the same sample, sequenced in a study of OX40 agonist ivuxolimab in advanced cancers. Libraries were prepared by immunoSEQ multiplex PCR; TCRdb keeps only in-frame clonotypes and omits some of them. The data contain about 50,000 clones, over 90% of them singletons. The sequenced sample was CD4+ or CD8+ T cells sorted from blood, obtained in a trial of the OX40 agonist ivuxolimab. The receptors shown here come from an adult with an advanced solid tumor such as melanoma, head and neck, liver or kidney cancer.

CDR3 in DNA: TGTGCCAGCAGCTTAAGCGGGGACCCCACAGATACGCAGTATTTT. Its protein is CASSLSGDPTDTQYF. The chain carries TRBV7-9 and TRBJ2-3, with TRBD2 matching 7 bases. This CDR3 is 15 amino acids long. CDR1 and CDR2 from the germline V gene are SEHNR and FQNEAQ (reference sequence). Losses at the gene ends were 2 bases for V and 2 bases for J; bases not matched to a gene: 4.

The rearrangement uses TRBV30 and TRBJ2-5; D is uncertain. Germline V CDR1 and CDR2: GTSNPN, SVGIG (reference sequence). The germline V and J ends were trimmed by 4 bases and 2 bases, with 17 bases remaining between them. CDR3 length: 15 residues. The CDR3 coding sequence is TGTGCCTGGACACCCCAACCCCTCACACAAGAGACCCAGTACTTC. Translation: CAWTPQPLTQETQYF.

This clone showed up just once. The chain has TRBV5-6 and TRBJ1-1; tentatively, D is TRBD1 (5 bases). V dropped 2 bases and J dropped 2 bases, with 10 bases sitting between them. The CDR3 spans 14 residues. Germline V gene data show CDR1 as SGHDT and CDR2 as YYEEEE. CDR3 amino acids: CASSFMTDNTEAFF. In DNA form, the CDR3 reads TGTGCCAGCAGCTTTATGACAGACAACACTGAAGCTTTCTTT.

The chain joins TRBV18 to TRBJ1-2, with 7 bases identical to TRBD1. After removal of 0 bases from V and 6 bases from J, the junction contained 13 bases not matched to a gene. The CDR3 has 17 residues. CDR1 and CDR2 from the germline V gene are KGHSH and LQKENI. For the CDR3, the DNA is TGTGCCAGCTCACCACCGGGAGCGAGGGGGCGGGCGGATGGCTACACCTTC. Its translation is CASSPPGARGRADGYTF.

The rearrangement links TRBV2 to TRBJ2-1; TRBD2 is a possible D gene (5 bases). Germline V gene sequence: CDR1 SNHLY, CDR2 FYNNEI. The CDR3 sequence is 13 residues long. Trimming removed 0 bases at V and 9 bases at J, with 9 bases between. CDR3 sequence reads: CASSEANGLEQFF. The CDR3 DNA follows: TGTGCCAGCAGTGAAGCCAACGGACTTGAGCAGTTCTTC.

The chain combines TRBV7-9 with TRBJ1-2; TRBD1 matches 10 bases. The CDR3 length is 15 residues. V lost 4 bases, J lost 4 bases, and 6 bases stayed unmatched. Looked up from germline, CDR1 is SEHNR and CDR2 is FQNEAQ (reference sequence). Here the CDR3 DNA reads TGTGCCAGCAGCTCCGGACAGGGGGATGGCTATGGCTACACCTTC. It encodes CASSSGQGDGYGYTF.

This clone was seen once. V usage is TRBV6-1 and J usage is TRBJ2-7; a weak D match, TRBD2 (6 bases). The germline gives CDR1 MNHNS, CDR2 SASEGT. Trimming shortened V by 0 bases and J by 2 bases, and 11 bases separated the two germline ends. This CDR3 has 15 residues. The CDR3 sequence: CASSEATGGTYEQYF. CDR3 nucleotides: TGTGCCAGCAGTGAAGCTACAGGAGGGACCTACGAGCAGTACTTC.

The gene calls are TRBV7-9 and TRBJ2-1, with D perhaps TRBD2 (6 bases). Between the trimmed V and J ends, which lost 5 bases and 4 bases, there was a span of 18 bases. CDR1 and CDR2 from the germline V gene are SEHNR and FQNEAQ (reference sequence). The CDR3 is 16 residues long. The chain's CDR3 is CASSPPPGVAYNEQFF. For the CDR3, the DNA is TGTGCCAGCAGCCCACCTCCGGGGGTTGCTTACAATGAGCAGTTCTTC.

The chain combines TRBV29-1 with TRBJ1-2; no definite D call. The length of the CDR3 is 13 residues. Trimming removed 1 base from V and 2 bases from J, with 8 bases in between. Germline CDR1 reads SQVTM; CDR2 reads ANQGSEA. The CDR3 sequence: CSVEGGQNYGYTF. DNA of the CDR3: TGCAGCGTTGAAGGTGGGCAGAACTATGGCTACACCTTC.

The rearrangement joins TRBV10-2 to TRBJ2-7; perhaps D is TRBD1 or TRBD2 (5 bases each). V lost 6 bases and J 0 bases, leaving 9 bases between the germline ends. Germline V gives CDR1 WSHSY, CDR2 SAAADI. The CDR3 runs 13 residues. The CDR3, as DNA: TGCGCCAGCAGCTGGGACGCCTCCTACGAGCAGTACTTC. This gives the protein CASSWDASYEQYF.

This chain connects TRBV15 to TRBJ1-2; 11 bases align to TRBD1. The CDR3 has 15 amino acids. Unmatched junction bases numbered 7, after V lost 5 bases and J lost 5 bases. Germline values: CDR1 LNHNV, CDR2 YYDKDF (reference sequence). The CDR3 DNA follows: TGTGCCACCAGCGGTGGACAGGGGGCGGGGTATGGCTACACCTTC. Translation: CATSGGQGAGYGYTF. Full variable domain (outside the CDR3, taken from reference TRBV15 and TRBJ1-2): DAMVIQNPRYQVTQFGKPVTLSCSQTLNHNVMYWYQQKSSQAPKLLFHYYDKDFNNEADTPDNFQSRRPNTSFCFLDIRSPGLGDTAMYLCATSGGQGAGYGYTFGSGTRLTVV.

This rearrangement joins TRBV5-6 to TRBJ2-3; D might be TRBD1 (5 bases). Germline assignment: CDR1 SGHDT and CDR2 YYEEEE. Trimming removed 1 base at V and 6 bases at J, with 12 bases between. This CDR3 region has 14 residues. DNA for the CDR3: TGTGCCAGCAGCTTGCTCCTCAGGGCCGATACGCAGTATTTT. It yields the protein CASSLLLRADTQYF. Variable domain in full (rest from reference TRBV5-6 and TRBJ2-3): DAGVTQSPTHLIKTRGQQVTLRCSPKSGHDTVSWYQQALGQGPQFIFQYYEEEERQRGNFPDRFSGHQFPNYSSELNVNALLLGDSALYLCASSLLLRADTQYFGPGTRLTVL.

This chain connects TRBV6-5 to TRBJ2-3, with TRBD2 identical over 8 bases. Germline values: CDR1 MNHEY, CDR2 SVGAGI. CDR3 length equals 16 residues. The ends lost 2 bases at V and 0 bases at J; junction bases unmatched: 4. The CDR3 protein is CASSYTGLVSTDTQYF. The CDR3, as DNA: TGTGCCAGCAGTTACACGGGACTAGTCAGCACAGATACGCAGTATTTT.

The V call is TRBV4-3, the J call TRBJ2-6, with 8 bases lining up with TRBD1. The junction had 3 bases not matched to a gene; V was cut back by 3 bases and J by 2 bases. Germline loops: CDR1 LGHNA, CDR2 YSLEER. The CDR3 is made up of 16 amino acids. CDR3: CASSQETGAGANVLTF. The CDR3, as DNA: TGCGCCAGCAGCCAGGAGACAGGGGCTGGGGCCAACGTCCTGACTTTC.

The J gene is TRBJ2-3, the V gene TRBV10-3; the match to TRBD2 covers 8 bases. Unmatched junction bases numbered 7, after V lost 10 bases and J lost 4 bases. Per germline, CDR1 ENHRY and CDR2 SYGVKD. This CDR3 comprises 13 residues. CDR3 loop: CATWPAGADTQYF. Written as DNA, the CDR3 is TGTGCCACCTGGCCAGCGGGAGCAGATACGCAGTATTTT.

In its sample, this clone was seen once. CDR3 residues: CASSLTVGSTEAFF. CDR3 nucleotides: TGTGCCAGCAGCCTAACAGTGGGGAGCACTGAAGCTTTCTTT. The rearrangement joins TRBV7-9 to TRBJ1-1; D ambiguous. The CDR3 runs 14 residues. V was trimmed by 5 bases and J by 4 bases, leaving 14 bases between them. The germline CDR1 and CDR2 sequences are SEHNR and FQNEAQ (reference sequence).

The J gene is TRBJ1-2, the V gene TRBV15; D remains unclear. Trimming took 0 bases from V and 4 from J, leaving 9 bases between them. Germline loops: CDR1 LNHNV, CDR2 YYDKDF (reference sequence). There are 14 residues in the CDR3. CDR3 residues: CATSRERVVYGYTF. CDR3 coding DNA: TGTGCCACCAGCAGAGAACGGGTAGTCTATGGCTACACCTTC.

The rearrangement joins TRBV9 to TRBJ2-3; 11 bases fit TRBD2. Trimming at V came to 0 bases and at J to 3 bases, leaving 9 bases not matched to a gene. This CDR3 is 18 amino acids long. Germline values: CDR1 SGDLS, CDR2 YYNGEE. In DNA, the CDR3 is TGTGCCAGCAGCGTAGGGGAACTAGCGGGAGTTAGGACAGATACGCAGTATTTT. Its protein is CASSVGELAGVRTDTQYF.

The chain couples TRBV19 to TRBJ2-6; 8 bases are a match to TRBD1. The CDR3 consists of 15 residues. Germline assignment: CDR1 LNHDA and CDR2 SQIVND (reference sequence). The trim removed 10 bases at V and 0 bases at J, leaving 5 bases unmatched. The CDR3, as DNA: TGTGCCACCCGGGACAGGTCCTCTGGGGCCAACGTCCTGACTTTC. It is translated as CATRDRSSGANVLTF.

The CDR3 reads CASSVEDAQETQYF. CDR3 bases: TGTGCCAGCAGCGTAGAAGACGCCCAAGAGACCCAGTACTTC. The chain joins TRBV9 to TRBJ2-5; D not resolved. This CDR3 comprises 14 residues. Per the germline V gene, CDR1 is SGDLS and CDR2 is YYNGEE. The germline V and J ends were trimmed by 0 bases and 1 base, with 7 bases remaining between them.